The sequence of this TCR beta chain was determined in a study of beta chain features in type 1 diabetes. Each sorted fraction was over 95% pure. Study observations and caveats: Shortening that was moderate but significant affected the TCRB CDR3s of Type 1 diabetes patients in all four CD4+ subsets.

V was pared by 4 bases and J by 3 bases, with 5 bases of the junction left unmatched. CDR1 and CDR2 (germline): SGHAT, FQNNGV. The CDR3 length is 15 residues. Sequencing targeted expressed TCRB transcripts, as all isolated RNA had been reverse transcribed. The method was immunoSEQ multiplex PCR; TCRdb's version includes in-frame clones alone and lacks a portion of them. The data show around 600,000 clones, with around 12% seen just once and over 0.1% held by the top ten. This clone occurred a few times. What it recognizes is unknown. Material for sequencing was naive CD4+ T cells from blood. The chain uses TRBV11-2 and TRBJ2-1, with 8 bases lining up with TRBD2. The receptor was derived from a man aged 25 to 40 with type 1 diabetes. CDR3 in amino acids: CASSSGAGVYNEQFF. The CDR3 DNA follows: TGTGCCAGCAGCTCCGGAGCGGGGGTCTACAATGAGCAGTTCTTC.